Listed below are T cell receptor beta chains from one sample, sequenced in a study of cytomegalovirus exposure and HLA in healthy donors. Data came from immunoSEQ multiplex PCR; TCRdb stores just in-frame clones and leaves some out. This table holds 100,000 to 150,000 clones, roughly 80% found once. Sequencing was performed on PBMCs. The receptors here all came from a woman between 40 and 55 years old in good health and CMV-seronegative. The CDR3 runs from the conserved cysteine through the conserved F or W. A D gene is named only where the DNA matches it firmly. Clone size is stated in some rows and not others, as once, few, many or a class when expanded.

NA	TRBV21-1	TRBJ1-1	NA	TGTGCCAGCAGCCCTGGGGGGGCAGAGAACACTGAAGCTTTCTTT	CASSPGGAENTEAFF
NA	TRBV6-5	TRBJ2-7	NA	TGTGCCAGCAGCCAACTCAGGGACAAAGCCTACGAGCAGTACTTC	CASSQLRDKAYEQYF
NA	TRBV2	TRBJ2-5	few	TGTGCCAGCAGTGTGGAGTACCAAGAGACCCAGTACTTC	CASSVEYQETQYF
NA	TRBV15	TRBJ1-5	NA	TGTGCCACCAGCAGATTGTTGAGGGGGGGTTATAGCAATCAGCCCCAGCATTTT	CATSRLLRGGYSNQPQHF
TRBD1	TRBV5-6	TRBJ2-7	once	TGTGCCAGCAGGGTGACAGGGGGCTCCTACGAGCAGTACTTC	CASRVTGGSYEQYF
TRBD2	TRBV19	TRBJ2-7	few	TGTGCCAGTAGCCTGACTAGCGGGAGGGGGTACGAGCAGTACTTC	CASSLTSGRGYEQYF
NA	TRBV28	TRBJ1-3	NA	TGTGCCAGCAGTCCAGGACAGCACTTCATCTCTGGAAACACCATATATTTT	CASSPGQHFISGNTIYF
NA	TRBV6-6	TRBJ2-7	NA	TGTGCCAGCAGCTTGACTGAGGAAGTCTACGAGCAGTACTTC	CASSLTEEVYEQYF
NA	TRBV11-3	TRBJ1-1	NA	TGTGCCAGCAGCTTACAGGCGAACACTGAAGCTTTCTTT	CASSLQANTEAFF
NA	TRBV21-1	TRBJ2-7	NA	TGTGCCAGCAGCTCCAAAGCGGGAGGATCCTACGAGCAGTACTTC	CASSSKAGGSYEQYF
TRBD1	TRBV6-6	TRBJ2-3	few	TGTGCCAGCAGTCACCGGGACAGGGGGATAGATACGCAGTATTTT	CASSHRDRGIDTQYF
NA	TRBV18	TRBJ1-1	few	TGTGCCAGCTCACCGCAGCAGGGAAACGCTGAAGCTTTCTTT	CASSPQQGNAEAFF
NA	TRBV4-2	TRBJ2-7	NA	TGTGCCAGCAGCCAAGATCCTCAGGGTACCTACGAGCAGTACTTC	CASSQDPQGTYEQYF
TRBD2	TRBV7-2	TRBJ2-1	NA	TGTGCCAGCAGCTTAGTTGGACTAGCGGGTAAAGATGAGCAGTTCTTC	CASSLVGLAGKDEQFF
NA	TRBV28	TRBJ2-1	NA	TGTGCCAGCGTATTGGGACTCGAGCAGTTCTTC	CASVLGLEQFF
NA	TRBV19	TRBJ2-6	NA	TGTGCCAGTAGTTTTACCAGACAGTCGAGCTCTGGGGCCAACGTCCTGACTTTC	CASSFTRQSSSGANVLTF
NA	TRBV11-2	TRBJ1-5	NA	TGTGCCAGCAGCTCGTCAGTGAATCAGCCCCAGCATTTT	CASSSSVNQPQHF
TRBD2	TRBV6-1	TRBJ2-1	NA	TGTGCCAGCCTTCCCCTCCTAGCGGCCAACAATGAGCAGTTCTTC	CASLPLLAANNEQFF
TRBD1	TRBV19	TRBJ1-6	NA	TGTGCCAGTAGTACCGTTGGAGGACAGGGAAGATCACCCCTCCACTTT	CASSTVGGQGRSPLHF
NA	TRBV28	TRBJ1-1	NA	TGTGCCAGTCGTACGGGGAACACTGAAGCTTTCTTT	CASRTGNTEAFF
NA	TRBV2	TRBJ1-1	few	TGTGCCAGCAGTGTTGCATACATGAACACTGAAGCTTTCTTT	CASSVAYMNTEAFF
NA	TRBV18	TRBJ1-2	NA	TGTGCCAGCTCACCACCCGGACAGAACTATGGCTACACCTTC	CASSPPGQNYGYTF
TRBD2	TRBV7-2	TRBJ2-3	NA	TGTGCCAGCAGCTCGATAGCGGGGACCCCGACAGATACGCAGTATTTT	CASSSIAGTPTDTQYF
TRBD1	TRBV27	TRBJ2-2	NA	TGTGCCAGCAGGAGACAGGGGTCGAACACCGGGGAGCTGTTTTTT	CASRRQGSNTGELFF
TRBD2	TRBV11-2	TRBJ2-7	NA	TGTGCCAGCACTTACAGCCCCGCTAGCGGCTACGAGCAGTACTTC	CASTYSPASGYEQYF
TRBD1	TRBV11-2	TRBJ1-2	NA	TGTGCCAGCAGCTTAGTAGGGGCAGGGGGTGGCTATGGCTACACCTTC	CASSLVGAGGGYGYTF
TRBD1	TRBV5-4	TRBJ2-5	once	TGTGCCAGCGGCGGAGAGACAGGGGGCTATCGAAGGGAGACCCAGTACTTC	CASGGETGGYRRETQYF
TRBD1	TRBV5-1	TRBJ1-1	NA	TGCGCCAGCAGCACAGGGGTGGGAACTGAAGCTTTCTTT	CASSTGVGTEAFF
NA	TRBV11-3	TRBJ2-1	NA	TGTGCCAGCAGCTTGGGCCCTTCAGGGGATGAGCAGTTCTTC	CASSLGPSGDEQFF
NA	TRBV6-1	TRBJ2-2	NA	TGTGCCAGCAGTGTTGGCGGGACCGTCACCGGGGAGCTGTTTTTT	CASSVGGTVTGELFF
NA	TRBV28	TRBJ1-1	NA	TGTGCCGCGAGAACCCAAGCCATGAACACTGAAGCTTTCTTT	CAARTQAMNTEAFF
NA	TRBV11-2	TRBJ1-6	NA	TGTGCCAGCAGCTTAGAGCCAGGATTTGCTTCACCCCTCCACTTT	CASSLEPGFASPLHF
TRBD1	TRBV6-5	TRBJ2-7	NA	TGTGCCAGCAGTTACACCCGGGACAGGGCCTACGAGCAGTACTTC	CASSYTRDRAYEQYF
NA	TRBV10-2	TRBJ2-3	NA	TGCGCCAGCGGAAAACTCGGAGAGACCGGCACAGATACGCAGTATTTT	CASGKLGETGTDTQYF
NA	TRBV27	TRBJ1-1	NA	TGTGCCAGCAGTTTATTGGCGGGACGGGTGAACACTGAAGCTTTCTTT	CASSLLAGRVNTEAFF
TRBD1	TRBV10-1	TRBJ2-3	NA	TGCGCCAGCAGTGAGGGACAGGGGCCCACAGATACGCAGTATTTT	CASSEGQGPTDTQYF
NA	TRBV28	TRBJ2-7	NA	TGTGCCAGCAGTCAGGGGTACGAGCAGTACTTC	CASSQGYEQYF
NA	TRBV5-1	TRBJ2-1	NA	TGCGCCAGCAGCTTGTTCGGCACACAGGACCATGAGCAGTTCTTC	CASSLFGTQDHEQFF
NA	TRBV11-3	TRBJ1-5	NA	TGTGCCAGCAGCTTAGATCCCCGGCAGGGGAGCAATCAGCCCCAGCATTTT	CASSLDPRQGSNQPQHF
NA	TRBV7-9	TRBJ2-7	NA	TGTGCCAGCACCCCCCCAGGAACCTACGAGCAGTACTTC	CASTPPGTYEQYF
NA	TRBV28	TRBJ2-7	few	TGTGCCAGCAGTTTAGGGCACGAGCAGTACTTC	CASSLGHEQYF
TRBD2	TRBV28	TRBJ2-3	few	TGTGCCACCGCCAGTCGTGGCGGGAGGGCCGGAGATACGCAGTATTTT	CATASRGGRAGDTQYF
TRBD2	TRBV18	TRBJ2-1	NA	TGTGCCAGCTCACCCGGACTAGCGGGAGGCAATGAGCAGTTCTTC	CASSPGLAGGNEQFF
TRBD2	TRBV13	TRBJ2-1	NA	TGTGCCAGCAGCTACACCCCGGGACTAGCGGGTCTTGGGGATTTTTGCAATGAGCAGTTCTTC	CASSYTPGLAGLGDFCNEQFF
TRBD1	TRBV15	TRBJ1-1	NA	TGTGCCACCAGCAGGACCCGGACAGGGGGCTATCAGAAGAACACTGAAGCTTTCTTT	CATSRTRTGGYQKNTEAFF
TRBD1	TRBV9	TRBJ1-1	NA	TGTGCCAGCAACTTATACGGGACAGTGAACACTGAAGCTTTCTTT	CASNLYGTVNTEAFF
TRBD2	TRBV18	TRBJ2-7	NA	TGTGCCAGCTCCCGGGGGGGTGGGAGCCCCTACGAGCAGTACTTC	CASSRGGGSPYEQYF
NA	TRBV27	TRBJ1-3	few	TGTGCCAGCGCCCAGGCCAGGTACTCTGGAAACACCATATATTTT	CASAQARYSGNTIYF
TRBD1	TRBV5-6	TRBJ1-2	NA	TGTGCCAGCAGCCCGCCTACAGGGGCGGACTATGGCTACACCTTC	CASSPPTGADYGYTF
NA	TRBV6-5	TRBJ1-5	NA	TGTGCCAGCTCCCTCAGGGTTAATCAGCCCCAGCATTTT	CASSLRVNQPQHF
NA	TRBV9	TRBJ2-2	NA	TGTGCCAGCAGCGTAGGGGGGGGGCCGAACACCGGGGAGCTGTTTTTT	CASSVGGGPNTGELFF
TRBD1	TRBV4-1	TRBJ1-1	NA	TGCGCCAGCCTGAAGACAGGGGCCTTGAACACTGAAGCTTTCTTT	CASLKTGALNTEAFF
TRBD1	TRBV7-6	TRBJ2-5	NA	TGTGCCAGCAGCACCCAGGACAGGGGGCAAGAGACCCAGTACTTC	CASSTQDRGQETQYF
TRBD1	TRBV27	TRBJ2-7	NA	TGTGCCAGCAGCCTCCTGGGGCCGGACAGGGGGCGTCACGAGCAGTACTTC	CASSLLGPDRGRHEQYF
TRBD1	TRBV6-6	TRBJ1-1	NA	TGTGCCAGCAGTTACATAGGACAGGGGCGGACTGAAGCTTTCTTT	CASSYIGQGRTEAFF
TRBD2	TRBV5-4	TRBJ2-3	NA	TGTGCCAGCAGCTCGACTAGCGGGGGGAGAGGAGATACGCAGTATTTT	CASSSTSGGRGDTQYF
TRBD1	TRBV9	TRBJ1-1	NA	TGTGCCAGCAGCATAGGGACAGGGGTAACTGAAGCTTTCTTT	CASSIGTGVTEAFF
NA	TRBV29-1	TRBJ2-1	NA	TGCAGCGTTGAAACTAGGCGGGAAGTCTACAATGAGCAGTTCTTC	CSVETRREVYNEQFF
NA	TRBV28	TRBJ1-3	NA	TGTGCCAGCCGGTTGGCGGTCTCTGGAAACACCATATATTTT	CASRLAVSGNTIYF
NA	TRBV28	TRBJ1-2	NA	TGTGCCAGCAGTTTCGGTTTTTATGGCTACACCTTC	CASSFGFYGYTF